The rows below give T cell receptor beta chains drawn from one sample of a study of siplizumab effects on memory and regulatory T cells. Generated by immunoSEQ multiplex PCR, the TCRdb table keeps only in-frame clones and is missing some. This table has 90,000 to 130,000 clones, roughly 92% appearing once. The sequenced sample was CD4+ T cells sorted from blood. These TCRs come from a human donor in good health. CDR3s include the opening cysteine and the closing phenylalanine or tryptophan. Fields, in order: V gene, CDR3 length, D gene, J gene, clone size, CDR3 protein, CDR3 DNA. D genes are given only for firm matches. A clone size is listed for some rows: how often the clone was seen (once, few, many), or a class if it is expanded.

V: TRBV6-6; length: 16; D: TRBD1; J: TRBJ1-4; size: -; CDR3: CASSPGQGSWNEKLFF; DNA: TGTGCCAGCAGCCCGGGACAGGGGTCCTGGAATGAAAAACTGTTTTTT
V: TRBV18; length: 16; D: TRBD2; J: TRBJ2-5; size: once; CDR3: CASSPGGTSAQETQYF; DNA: TGTGCCAGCTCACCGGGGGGGACTAGCGCCCAAGAGACCCAGTACTTC
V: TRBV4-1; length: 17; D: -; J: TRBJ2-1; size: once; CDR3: CASSQEPRGGPRSEQFF; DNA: TGCGCCAGCAGCCAAGAGCCCAGGGGGGGGCCAAGGAGTGAGCAGTTCTTC
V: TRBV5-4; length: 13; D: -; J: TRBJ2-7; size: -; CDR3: CASNHRDGYEQYF; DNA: TGTGCCAGCAATCACAGGGACGGCTACGAGCAGTACTTC
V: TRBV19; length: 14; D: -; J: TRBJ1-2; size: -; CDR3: CASTDGAGVDGYTF; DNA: TGTGCCAGTACCGATGGGGCAGGGGTGGATGGCTACACCTTC
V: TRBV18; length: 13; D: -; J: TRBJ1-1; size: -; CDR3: CASSLLGRAEAFF; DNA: TGTGCCAGCTCACTTTTGGGACGGGCTGAAGCTTTCTTT
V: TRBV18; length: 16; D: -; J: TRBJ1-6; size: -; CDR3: CASSPAPGQTDSPLHF; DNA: TGTGCCAGCTCACCAGCACCGGGACAAACTGATTCACCCCTCCACTTT
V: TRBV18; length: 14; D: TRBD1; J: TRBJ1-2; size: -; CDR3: CASSQTTDRGGYTF; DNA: TGTGCCAGCTCGCAAACTACGGACAGGGGAGGCTACACCTTC
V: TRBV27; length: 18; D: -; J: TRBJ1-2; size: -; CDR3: CASSFPPGGKGIHYGYTF; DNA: TGTGCCAGCAGTTTCCCCCCCGGAGGGAAGGGGATTCACTATGGCTACACCTTC
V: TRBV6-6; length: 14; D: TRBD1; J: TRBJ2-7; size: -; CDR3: CASSSDRGTYEQYF; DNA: TGTGCCAGCAGTTCAGACAGGGGTACCTACGAGCAGTACTTC
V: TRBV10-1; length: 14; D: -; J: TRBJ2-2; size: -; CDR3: CASSEWTNTGELFF; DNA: TGCGCCAGCAGTGAGTGGACTAACACCGGGGAGCTGTTTTTT